This T cell receptor (beta chain) was identified during a study of cytomegalovirus exposure and HLA in healthy donors (dated by TCRdb to about 2017). At the level of the whole study: The roughly 670 repertoires of the first cohort and the roughly 120 validation repertoires were produced on the same platform, according to a later analysis. Besides the first cohort of more than 650 subjects, a separate validation cohort made up of roughly 120 different subjects was used. To predict cytomegalovirus infection status, the study brought together high-throughput TCR immunosequencing, statistical association of individual TCRs with disease status, and machine learning. The study was designed to test whether signatures of past pathogen exposure could be identified by cataloging public T cell receptors.

The donors belonged to the validation cohort of over a hundred subjects, which was separate from the roughly 670-subject first cohort. For this clone: Its antigen target is currently unknown. No base quality information exists; no much larger clone differs at one position.

The library was made by the immunoSEQ multiplex PCR assay. The paper's processing steps were these. To diagnose cytomegalovirus status from the catalog of TCR beta chain sequences, a statistical classification framework was built. The table was pulled from immuneACCESS by TCRdb, which kept in-frame rearrangements only. Such tables lose some clones; where checked, under half of the loss comes from unresolved V genes, and the rest has no known cause. That table furnishes V, J and clone size, whereas the DNA furnished D and trimming. The sample table holds about 200,000 clones, of which about 81% were seen once. The ten biggest clones cover around 1.2% of the sample. CDR1 is given as MNHEY and CDR2 as SVGAGI, both from the germline V gene. Including the terminal cysteine and phenylalanine, the CDR3 comprises 15 residues. The only DNA kept is the CDR3, 45 bases in frame from the first base. V is cut back by 3 bases and J by 4 bases, with 8 bases in the junction unmatched.

Results the study describes overall, beyond this receptor: Most TCR sequences were observed very rarely across donors, whereas some public TCRs were present in many individuals. The study listed 150 to 200 TCR beta chains as associated with cytomegalovirus. Cytomegalovirus status was reported to be diagnosed by the classifier with high specificity and sensitivity in both the original and validation cohorts. The authors suggested that the approach could potentially be extended to other disease states and immunological phenotypes. A later analysis lacked HLA typing for the validation cohort, so it scored co-occurrence in that cohort across all 110 or so repertoires. In vitro tests confirmed that a few of the cytomegalovirus-associated TCR beta chains recognize cytomegalovirus antigens. Of the cluster scores, 90% to 95% were above 0 in a later analysis, which found that TCRs clustered in the first cohort also tended to co-occur in the 120 or so validation repertoires.

This sequence was found in a woman aged 25 to 39 in good health and CMV-seronegative. Sequenced input: PBMCs. Rearrangement joined TRBV6-5 to TRBJ1-2, and 7 bases in between align with TRBD1. CDR3 region: CASSYDGTAFYGYTF. The bases read TGTGCCAGCAGTTATGATGGGACAGCCTTCTATGGCTACACCTTC.